These 21 T cell receptor beta chains were sequenced from one sample in a study of T-cell memory formation after mild COVID-19. TCRdb processed the 5' RACE reads anew with MiXCR; each CDR3 protein has one entry. The sample gives about 470,000 distinct CDR3 sequences, over 15% of which show up once; 10% to 15% is in the top ten. Material for sequencing was PBMCs or a T cell subset sorted from them (not recorded which). The receptors derive from an adult woman who had mild COVID-19 (a few samples of this study predate the infection). Cell type and time point are not known.

This clonotype was seen at least ten times. The chain carries TRBV14 and TRBJ2-1; TRBD2 agrees at 9 bases. Per the germline V gene, CDR1 is SGHDN and CDR2 is FVKESK. This CDR3 is built from 15 residues. J gave up 7 bases and V 1 base, and 5 bases lay outside the gene matches. The CDR3 DNA is TGTGCCAGCAGCCAAGCATCGACTAGCGGAAATGAGCAGTTCTTC. Its translation: CASSQASTSGNEQFF.

The chain has TRBV5-1 and TRBJ2-1, with no clear D. Trimming pared 2 bases from V and 9 bases from J, leaving 9 bases between. The CDR3 covers 12 residues. Per germline, CDR1 SGHRS and CDR2 YFSETQ. CDR3 bases: TGCGCCAGCAGCTTAATTGGCGCTGAGCAGTTCTTC. As protein: CASSLIGAEQFF.

CDR3 DNA: TGTGCCAGCAGCTTAGAGGGAAAGCCCCAGCATTTT. Protein product: CASSLEGKPQHF. The chain uses TRBV7-2 and TRBJ1-5; no clear D gene. V gave up 1 base and J gave up 8 bases, with 6 bases separating them. The CDR3 sequence is 12 residues long. Germline assignment: CDR1 SGHTA and CDR2 FQGNSA.

The rearrangement joins TRBV5-1 to TRBJ1-2, with D possibly TRBD1 on 5 matching bases. Germline CDR1 reads SGHRS; CDR2 reads YFSETQ. V lost 0 bases and J 7 bases, leaving 10 bases between the germline ends. There are 13 residues in the CDR3. CDR3 sequence (DNA): TGCGCCAGCAGCTTGGGAGGGGCACTTGGCTACACCTTC. Its translation is CASSLGGALGYTF. Filled out from reference TRBV5-1 and TRBJ1-2, the complete variable domain reads KAGVTQTPRYLIKTRGQQVTLSCSPISGHRSVSWYQQTPGQGLQFLFEYFSETQRNKGNFPGRFSGRQFSNSRSEMNVSTLELGDSALYLCASSLGGALGYTFGSGTRLTVV.

This clonotype was counted ten times or more. The genes are TRBV7-9 and TRBJ1-2; D is unresolved. The CDR3 runs to 15 residues. Trimming removed 3 bases at V and 2 bases at J, with 13 bases between. Germline V gene sequence: CDR1 SEHNR, CDR2 FQNEAQ (reference sequence). CDR3 DNA: TGTGCCAGCAGCTTCACCGCAACAGAGAACTATGGCTACACCTTC. It encodes CASSFTATENYGYTF.

The chain is built from TRBV6-2 or TRBV6-3 and TRBJ2-1, with 9 bases matching TRBD2. Losses at the gene ends were 2 bases for V and 6 bases for J; bases not matched to a gene: 11. Per germline, CDR1 MNHEY and CDR2 SVGEGT. The CDR3 spans 17 residues. The CDR3 spells CASSYRTRAGGVNEQFF. CDR3 sequence (DNA): TGTGCCAGCAGTTACCGTACGCGGGCGGGAGGGGTCAATGAGCAGTTCTTC.

This clonotype occurred many times. V is TRBV6-6 and J is TRBJ2-1, with a possible D match to TRBD2 (6 bases). This CDR3 is built from 15 residues. Per the germline V gene, CDR1 is MNHNY and CDR2 is SVGAGI (reference sequence). V was pared by 7 bases and J by 2 bases, with 15 bases between. This CDR3 reads CASTLDGGTYNEQFF. Here the CDR3 DNA reads TGTGCCAGCACCCTTGACGGCGGGACCTACAATGAGCAGTTCTTC.

The chain recombines TRBV7-8 with TRBJ2-7, with no clear D. Germline V gives CDR1 SGHVS, CDR2 FQNEAQ. The CDR3 totals 16 residues. Between the trimmed V and J ends, which lost 2 bases and 0 bases, there was a span of 14 bases. This CDR3 is CASSLLAGPSSYEQYF. CDR3 nucleotide sequence: TGTGCCAGCAGCTTATTAGCAGGTCCTAGCTCCTACGAGCAGTACTTC. The full variable domain, its missing parts supplied by reference TRBV7-8 and TRBJ2-7, is GAGVSQSPRYKVAKRGQDVALRCDPISGHVSLFWYQQALGQGPEFLTYFQNEAQLDKSGLPSDRFFAERPEGSVSTLKIQRTQQEDSAVYLCASSLLAGPSSYEQYFGPGTRLTVT.

This clonotype was counted a few times. The chain carries TRBV4-1 and TRBJ1-1; tentatively, D is TRBD1 (5 bases). Trimming removed 1 base at V and 1 base at J, with 10 bases between. Germline loops: CDR1 MGHRA, CDR2 YSYEKL. This CDR3 contains 15 residues. The CDR3 region is CASSQGHTGNTEAFF. DNA of the CDR3: TGCGCCAGCAGCCAAGGCCATACAGGGAACACTGAAGCTTTCTTT.

This clonotype turned up a few times. The rearrangement joins TRBV25-1 to TRBJ2-6; D could derive from TRBD1 or TRBD2 (5 bases each). Looked up from germline, CDR1 is MGHDK and CDR2 is SYGVNS. The CDR3 contains 15 residues. The V end was cut by 4 bases, the J end by 2 bases, with 9 bases between. CDR3 protein: CASSVVGAGANVLTF. The CDR3 region has the DNA TGTGCCAGCAGTGTGGTGGGGGCTGGGGCCAACGTCCTGACTTTC.

V and J are TRBV14 and TRBJ1-2; the match to TRBD1 covers 11 bases. Germline V gives CDR1 SGHDN, CDR2 FVKESK. The ends lost 4 bases at V and 7 bases at J; junction bases unmatched: 5. The CDR3 has 14 residues. The CDR3 here is CASSRLGQGAGYTF. For the CDR3, the DNA is TGTGCCAGCAGCCGCCTCGGACAGGGGGCTGGCTACACCTTC. Filled out from reference TRBV14 and TRBJ1-2, the complete variable domain reads EAGVTQFPSHSVIEKGQTVTLRCDPISGHDNLYWYRRVMGKEIKFLLHFVKESKQDESGMPNNRFLAERTGGTYSTLKVQPAELEDSGVYFCASSRLGQGAGYTFGSGTRLTVV.

The sample holds a few counts of this clonotype. The rearrangement joins TRBV29-1 to TRBJ2-3, with TRBD2 matching 15 bases. This CDR3 is built from 21 residues. CDR1 SQVTM and CDR2 ANQGSEA come from the germline V gene. The V and J ends lost 0 bases and 2 bases, in that order; junction bases with no gene match: 15. The CDR3 loop reads CSVEDGLGLAGGKPYTDTQYF. As DNA, the CDR3 is TGCAGCGTTGAAGATGGGTTAGGACTAGCGGGGGGGAAACCCTACACAGATACGCAGTATTTT.

This rearrangement joins TRBV20-1 to TRBJ2-1; 9 nucleotides line up with TRBD2. The V segment lost 3 bases and the J segment 6 bases; nucleotides outside the gene matches: 6. CDR3 length equals 14 residues. The germline gives CDR1 DFQATT, CDR2 SNEGSKA (reference sequence). The CDR3 region has the DNA TGCAGTGCTAGGAAAGCTAGCGGGGTCAATGAGCAGTTCTTC. Translated, it gives CSARKASGVNEQFF.

This clonotype was detected a few times. The gene calls are TRBV19 and TRBJ2-2, with D unclear. The CDR3 loop spans 12 amino acids. The V end was cut by 2 bases, the J end by 8 bases, with 6 bases between. Germline values: CDR1 LNHDA, CDR2 SQIVND (reference sequence). CDR3 DNA: TGTGCCAGTAGTATACTCCTGGGGGAGCTGTTTTTT. Translated, it gives CASSILLGELFF.

The CDR3 coding sequence is TGTGCCAGCAGAAAATTCACCGGGAGTCACTATGGCTACACCTTC. It translates to CASRKFTGSHYGYTF. The rearrangement joins TRBV6-6 to TRBJ1-2; D not resolved. The length of the CDR3 is 15 residues. Per germline, CDR1 MNHNY and CDR2 SVGAGI (reference sequence). Trimming shortened V by 6 bases and J by 3 bases, and 17 bases separated the two germline ends.

The V gene is TRBV7-9, the J gene TRBJ2-7; D remains unclear. CDR1 is SEHNR, CDR2 FQNEAQ, per germline (reference sequence). The CDR3 is 15 residues long. The germline V and J ends were trimmed by 4 bases and 0 bases, with 13 bases remaining between them. This chain's CDR3 is CASSSPPRNSYEQYF. The CDR3 DNA is TGTGCCAGCAGCTCCCCCCCCCGGAACTCCTACGAGCAGTACTTC. Using reference TRBV7-9 and TRBJ2-7 for the parts outside the CDR3, the full variable domain is DTGVSQNPRHKITKRGQNVTFRCDPISEHNRLYWYRQTLGQGPEFLTYFQNEAQLEKSRLLSDRFSAERPKGSFSTLEIQRTEQGDSAMYLCASSSPPRNSYEQYFGPGTRLTVT.

The CDR3, as DNA: TGCAGCGTTGCCACAGGGCTCAATCAGCCCCAGCATTTT. It translates to CSVATGLNQPQHF. This chain connects TRBV29-1 to TRBJ1-5; TRBD1 is a possible D gene (6 bases). The CDR3 extends over 13 amino acids. Trimming stripped 4 bases from V and 3 bases from J, with 10 bases between. Germline values: CDR1 SQVTM, CDR2 ANQGSEA. Full variable domain (rest looked up from reference TRBV29-1 and TRBJ1-5): SAVISQKPSRDICQRGTSLTIQCQVDSQVTMMFWYRQQPGQSLTLIATANQGSEATYESGFVIDKFPISRPNLTFSTLTVSNMSPEDSSIYLCSVATGLNQPQHFGDGTRLSIL.

The chain recombines TRBV5-1 with TRBJ2-1; 11 bases align to TRBD2. V lost 4 bases and J lost 2; bases outside the gene matches: 11. Germline V CDR1 and CDR2: SGHRS, YFSETQ. CDR3 size: 18 residues. Here the CDR3 DNA reads TGCGCCAGCAGCCCTGGGGCACTAGCGGGAGTTGCCTACAATGAGCAGTTCTTC. Amino acids: CASSPGALAGVAYNEQFF. Full variable domain (missing parts from reference TRBV5-1 and TRBJ2-1): KAGVTQTPRYLIKTRGQQVTLSCSPISGHRSVSWYQQTPGQGLQFLFEYFSETQRNKGNFPGRFSGRQFSNSRSEMNVSTLELGDSALYLCASSPGALAGVAYNEQFFGPGTRLTVL.

The chain recombines TRBV5-1 with TRBJ1-1; 10 bases are a match to TRBD1. V was clipped by 5 bases and J by 3 bases; unmatched bases: 7. This CDR3 is 15 amino acids long. Germline-derived CDR1 and CDR2 are SGHRS and YFSETQ. The DNA for the CDR3 is TGCGCCAGCAGGGTAGAGGGACAGGGGCACACTGAAGCTTTCTTT. The encoded protein is CASRVEGQGHTEAFF.

The V gene is TRBV24-1, the J gene TRBJ2-3, with D perhaps given as TRBD1 or TRBD2 (5 bases each). The CDR3 loop spans 13 amino acids. Germline loops: CDR1 KGHDR, CDR2 SFDVKD. Deletions cut 4 bases from V and 6 bases from J, with 10 bases between. Here the CDR3 reads CATSEGTRDTQYF. The CDR3 DNA reads as TGTGCCACCAGTGAAGGGACCAGGGATACGCAGTATTTT.

The table lists this clonotype with a few counts. The rearrangement uses TRBV9 and TRBJ1-6, with D maybe TRBD1 (6 bases). Trimming took off 3 bases at V and 4 bases at J, with 11 bases between the two ends. This CDR3 is 15 amino acids long. The germline V gene encodes CDR1 SGDLS and CDR2 YYNGEE. CDR3 DNA sequence: TGTGCCAGCAGCGCCACAGGGTTTTATAATTCACCCCTCCACTTT. This translates into CASSATGFYNSPLHF.